This T cell receptor (beta chain) is from a study of blood T cell repertoires in COVID-19. This clone occurred a few times. Per germline, CDR1 SEHNR and CDR2 FQNEAQ (reference sequence). Trimming pared 3 bases from V and 5 bases from J, leaving 21 bases between. This CDR3 region has 17 residues. The assay was immunoSEQ multiplex PCR, and TCRdb's table has in-frame clones only and misses some. The data show about 120,000 clones, roughly 69% seen once. Specimen: peripheral blood. The sequence derives from a woman aged 70-85 years with acute or convalescent COVID-19. The chain uses TRBV7-9 and TRBJ2-3; D may be TRBD2 (5 bases). The CDR3 nucleotides read TGTGCCAGCAGCTTTGGCCTTTTAGGTGGGAGTCAAGATACGCAGTATTTT. Translated, it gives CASSFGLLGGSQDTQYF.